One sample yielded the 21 T cell receptor beta chains listed below, sequenced in a study of T cell repertoires in cytomegalovirus infection. Each CDR3 protein gets one entry after TCRdb re-called the reads with MiXCR. Among more than 400,000 distinct CDR3 sequences listed, about 26% were seen once. Sequencing input: PBMCs. These receptors were obtained from a human donor in good health (CMV status not recorded). Some clones in this sample may be carry-over from other donors' samples.

The rearrangement joins TRBV20-1 to TRBJ2-1, with TRBD2 matching over 7 bases. Germline V CDR1 and CDR2: DFQATT, SNEGSKA (reference sequence). The CDR3 sequence is 14 residues long. The junction had 4 bases not matched to a gene; V was cut back by 1 base and J by 4 bases. Here the CDR3 reads CSARAPAGYNEQFF. The CDR3 DNA reads as TGCAGTGCTAGAGCCCCAGCGGGGTACAATGAGCAGTTCTTC.

A few counts support this clonotype. The chain links TRBV7-6 to TRBJ2-1; 9 nucleotides match TRBD2. Germline CDR1 is SGHVS and CDR2 is FNYEAQ. The CDR3 sequence is 15 residues long. Trimming at V came to 2 bases and at J to 9 bases, leaving 8 bases not matched to a gene. CDR3: CASSLWREGFGEQFF. CDR3 coding DNA: TGTGCCAGCAGCTTATGGCGGGAGGGGTTTGGTGAGCAGTTCTTC.

In this sample, this clonotype turned up a few times. CDR3 nucleotide sequence: TGTGCCAGCAGCTTGGATCTAGCGGGAGTCTCCGGGGAGCTGTTTTTT. It encodes CASSLDLAGVSGELFF. This sequence joins TRBV5-5 and TRBJ2-2, with 10 bases fitting TRBD2. The CDR3 spans 16 residues. The germline CDR1 and CDR2 sequences are SGHKS and YYEKEE (reference sequence). The J segment lost 6 bases and the V segment lost 0 bases, leaving 5 bases of the junction unmatched.

This clonotype was observed a few times. V is TRBV15 and J is TRBJ2-3; D gene ambiguous. Trimming removed 1 base at V and 6 bases at J, with 11 bases between. In germline, CDR1 is LNHNV, CDR2 YYDKDF (reference sequence). This CDR3 region has 14 residues. As DNA, the CDR3 is TGTGCCACCAGCAGAGTGGCTGCCCAGGATACGCAGTATTTT. This sequence encodes CATSRVAAQDTQYF.

The gene calls are TRBV6-6 and TRBJ1-1; D possibly corresponds to TRBD1 (6 bases). The CDR3 extends over 15 amino acids. V was cut by 1 base and J by 3 bases, with 12 bases left in between. Germline V gene data show CDR1 as MNHNY and CDR2 as SVGAGI (reference sequence). The CDR3 spells CASSYFPGAYTEAFF. The DNA for the CDR3 is TGTGCCAGCAGTTACTTTCCGGGGGCGTACACTGAAGCTTTCTTT.

This clonotype was recorded many times. The CDR3 is CASRIKPGPQETQYF. CDR3 in DNA: TGTGCCAGCAGGATCAAGCCAGGGCCTCAAGAGACCCAGTACTTC. J is TRBJ2-5 and V is TRBV5-5; TRBD1 might be the D (5 bases). V was pared by 5 bases and J by 2 bases, with 16 bases between. Germline lookup yields CDR1 SGHKS and CDR2 YYEKEE (reference sequence). The CDR3 consists of 15 residues.

This clonotype was detected only once. An end of the junction does not agree with germline; a read error may underlie this. This chain joins TRBV7-2 and TRBJ2-7; a possible D gene is TRBD1 (6 bases). The germline V gene has CDR1 SGHTA and CDR2 FQGNSA. The CDR3 spans 14 residues. The CDR3 DNA follows: TGTGCCGGCAGCTTAGGGGGTTTTCGGGGCGAGCAGTACTTC. This gives the protein CAGSLGGFRGEQYF. The variable domain in full, with the rest retrieved from reference TRBV7-2 and TRBJ2-7, is GAGVSQSPSNKVTEKGKDVELRCDPISGHTALYWYRQSLGQGLEFLIYFQGNSAPDKSGLPSDRFSAERTGGSVSTLTIQRTQQEDSAVYLCAGSLGGFRGEQYFGPGTRLTVT.

This chain connects TRBV6-5 to TRBJ2-1, with D possibly being TRBD2 (5 bases). CDR3 length equals 13 residues. The germline gives CDR1 MNHEY, CDR2 SVGAGI. Trimming pared 1 base from V and 5 bases from J, leaving 6 bases between. The CDR3 DNA reads as TGTGCCAGCAGTTACTTCGGGGACAATGAGCAGTTCTTC. This codes for CASSYFGDNEQFF.

A note on this clonotype: A much bigger clone sits one base away, suggesting this may be a read error. The chain combines TRBV7-2 with TRBJ1-4, with 8 bases aligning to TRBD1. The CDR3 has 15 residues. J lost 10 bases, V lost 4 bases, and 11 bases had no gene match. Germline V gene data show CDR1 as SGHTA and CDR2 as FQGNSA. CDR3 DNA: TGTGCCAGCAGCTCCCGACAGGGGAAGGGTGCAAAACTGTTTTTT. Encoded protein: CASSSRQGKGAKLFF.

This clonotype was found a few times. This rearrangement joins TRBV7-3 to TRBJ2-2; 7 nucleotides agree with TRBD1. The CDR3 has 16 residues. Germline lookup yields CDR1 SGHTA and CDR2 FQGTGA. The junction had 11 bases not matched to a gene; V was cut back by 5 bases and J by 5 bases. CDR3 protein: CASSPTGTAVTGELFF. Here the CDR3 DNA reads TGTGCCAGCAGCCCAACCGGGACAGCGGTGACCGGGGAGCTGTTTTTT.

The V call is TRBV20-1, the J call TRBJ2-3; 11 positions match TRBD2. Germline CDR1 and CDR2: DFQATT and SNEGSKA (reference sequence). This CDR3 comprises 16 residues. V shed 6 bases and J 4 bases; nucleotides not matched to a gene: 12. The CDR3: CSATGTSGVGADTQYF. In DNA, the CDR3 is TGCAGTGCCACCGGGACTAGCGGAGTAGGGGCAGATACGCAGTATTTT.

Many counts were recorded for this clonotype. This chain links TRBV28 with TRBJ2-1; D may correspond to TRBD1 or TRBD2 (5 bases each). Per germline, CDR1 MDHEN and CDR2 SYDVKM. The length of the CDR3 is 11 residues. The V and J ends lost 6 bases and 12 bases respectively, with 12 bases between them. The CDR3 DNA reads TGTGCCAGCAGCCGGGGCACGGGGCAGTTCTTC. It encodes CASSRGTGQFF.

This clonotype was picked up many times. The chain carries TRBV7-9 and TRBJ2-1; D is unclear. The germline V and J ends were trimmed by 1 base and 4 bases, with 5 bases remaining between them. Germline V gives CDR1 SEHNR, CDR2 FQNEAQ (reference sequence). The CDR3 is 13 residues long. The CDR3 DNA reads TGTGCCAGCAGCTTAGTAGGTTACAATGAGCAGTTCTTC. This encodes CASSLVGYNEQFF.

A few counts support this clonotype. The chain uses TRBV19 and TRBJ2-5; the match to TRBD1 covers 8 bases. J gave up 3 bases and V 6 bases, and 3 bases lay outside the gene matches. The CDR3 loop spans 13 amino acids. Germline V gene lookup returns CDR1 LNHDA and CDR2 SQIVND (reference sequence). In DNA form, the CDR3 reads TGTGCCAGTAGGGGGACAGGAAAAGAGACCCAGTACTTC. Its protein is CASRGTGKETQYF.

The chain joins TRBV5-1 to TRBJ1-2, with D possibly being TRBD1 (5 bases). Trimming shortened V by 3 bases and J by 3 bases, and 12 bases separated the two germline ends. The CDR3 spans 14 residues. Germline V gene lookup returns CDR1 SGHRS and CDR2 YFSETQ. As DNA, the CDR3 is TGCGCCAGCAGCTCTTTACTGGGGGACTATGGCTACACCTTC. It translates to CASSSLLGDYGYTF.

This rearrangement joins TRBV15 to TRBJ2-5; TRBD1 aligns across 8 bases. V shed 9 bases, J shed 2 bases, and the junction held 5 bases outside the gene matches. Per germline, CDR1 LNHNV and CDR2 YYDKDF (reference sequence). This CDR3 spans 13 amino acids. As DNA, the CDR3 is TGTGCCACTGAAGACAGGGGTCAAGAGACCCAGTACTTC. This gives the protein CATEDRGQETQYF.

The chain joins TRBV4-1 to TRBJ1-1, with TRBD1 matching over 7 bases. J gave up 5 bases and V 0 bases, and 12 bases lay outside the gene matches. In germline, CDR1 is MGHRA, CDR2 YSYEKL. This CDR3 region has 17 residues. The CDR3 coding sequence is TGCGCCAGCAGCCAAGAAAGAACTAGGGCAGGGGGGACTGAAGCTTTCTTT. It codes for CASSQERTRAGGTEAFF.

This sequence joins TRBV19 and TRBJ1-2; no clear D gene. The V and J ends lost 7 bases and 6 bases respectively, with 18 bases between them. Looked up from germline, CDR1 is LNHDA and CDR2 is SQIVND (reference sequence). The CDR3 extends over 14 amino acids. The CDR3 here is CASNPVLGRDGYTF. The CDR3 DNA reads TGTGCCAGTAATCCCGTTTTAGGGAGAGATGGCTACACCTTC.

This clonotype showed up just once. This chain connects TRBV5-4 to TRBJ2-1, with 14 bases matching TRBD2. With V trimmed by 4 bases and J by 5 bases, 5 bases remained unmatched. This CDR3 is built from 16 residues. The germline V gene has CDR1 SGHNT and CDR2 YYREEE (reference sequence). The CDR3 nucleotides read TGTGCCAGCAGCCCGGGACTAGCGGGAGCCCACAATGAGCAGTTCTTC. Amino acid sequence: CASSPGLAGAHNEQFF.

A few counts support this clonotype. The chain recombines TRBV7-8 with TRBJ2-2; D not certain. This CDR3 is built from 15 residues. The germline V and J ends were trimmed by 2 bases and 6 bases, with 13 bases remaining between them. Germline assignment: CDR1 SGHVS and CDR2 FQNEAQ. The CDR3 loop is CASSLLINPPGELFF. In DNA, the CDR3 is TGTGCCAGCAGCTTACTCATTAATCCCCCCGGGGAGCTGTTTTTT.

The chain couples TRBV12-3 or TRBV12-4 to TRBJ2-1; 8 nucleotides agree with TRBD2. After removal of 6 bases from V and 5 bases from J, the junction contained 3 bases not matched to a gene. CDR3 length: 13 residues. The CDR3 region has the DNA TGTGCCAGCAGCACTAGCGGAAACAATGAGCAGTTCTTC. Its translation: CASSTSGNNEQFF.